This TCR beta chain was captured by sequencing in a study of OX40 agonist ivuxolimab in advanced cancers. Germline assignment: CDR1 SGHAT and CDR2 FQNNGV. This CDR3 spans 12 amino acids. Trimming took 1 base from V and 10 from J, leaving 10 bases between them. Some clones are missing from TCRdb's copy, which holds only in-frame ones; the method was immunoSEQ multiplex PCR. The table lists 50,000 to 70,000 clones, over 90% of them singletons. Only a few counts were recorded for this clone. The chain is built from TRBV11-2 and TRBJ1-1, with D maybe TRBD1 (6 bases). The starting material was CD4+ or CD8+ T cells sorted from blood, obtained in a trial of the OX40 agonist ivuxolimab. This clonotype was obtained from an adult with an advanced solid tumor such as melanoma, head and neck, liver or kidney cancer. The CDR3, as DNA: TGTGCCAGCAGCTTAGGGGCCAGGGGAGCTTTCTTT. This sequence encodes CASSLGARGAFF.